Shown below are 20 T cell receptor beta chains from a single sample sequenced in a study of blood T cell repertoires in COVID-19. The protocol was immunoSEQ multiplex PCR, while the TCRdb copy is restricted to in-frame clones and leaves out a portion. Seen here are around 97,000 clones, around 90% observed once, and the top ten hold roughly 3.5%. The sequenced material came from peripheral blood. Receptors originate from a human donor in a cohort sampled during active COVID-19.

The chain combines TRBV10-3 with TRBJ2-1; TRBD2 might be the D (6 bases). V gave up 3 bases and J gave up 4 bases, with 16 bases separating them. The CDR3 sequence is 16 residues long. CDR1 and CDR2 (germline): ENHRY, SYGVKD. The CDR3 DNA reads TGTGCCATCAGTGACTCCAGCGCGGGGATTTACAATGAGCAGTTCTTC. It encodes CAISDSSAGIYNEQFF.

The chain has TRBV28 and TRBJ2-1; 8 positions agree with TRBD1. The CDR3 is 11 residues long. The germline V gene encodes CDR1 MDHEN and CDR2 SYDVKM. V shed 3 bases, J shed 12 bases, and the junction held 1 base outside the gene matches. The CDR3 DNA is TGTGCCAGCAGTTTCGGGACAGGGCAGTTCTTC. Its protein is CASSFGTGQFF.

CDR3 sequence (DNA): TGTGCCAGCAGAGGCGGGACAGGGAGAGCTGATCCCTACGAGCAGTACTTC. Translating it yields CASRGGTGRADPYEQYF. The chain uses TRBV28 and TRBJ2-7; 9 nucleotides align to TRBD1. This CDR3 has 17 residues. Trimming took 6 bases from V and 2 from J; bases not matched to a gene: 14. From germline, CDR1 is MDHEN and CDR2 SYDVKM.

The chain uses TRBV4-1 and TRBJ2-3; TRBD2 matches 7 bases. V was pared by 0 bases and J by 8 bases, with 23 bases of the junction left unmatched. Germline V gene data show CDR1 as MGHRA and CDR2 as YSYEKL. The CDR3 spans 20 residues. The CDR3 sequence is CASSQDGASRLAPLTSTQYF. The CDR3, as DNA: TGCGCCAGCAGCCAAGATGGGGCGTCGAGACTAGCACCTCTCACGAGTACGCAGTATTTT.

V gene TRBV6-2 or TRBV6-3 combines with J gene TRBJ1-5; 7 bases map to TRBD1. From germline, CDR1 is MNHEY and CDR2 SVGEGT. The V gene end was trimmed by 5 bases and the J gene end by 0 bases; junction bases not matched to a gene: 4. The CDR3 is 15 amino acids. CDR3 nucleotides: TGTGCCAGCAGTGGGACAGTGATTAGCAATCAGCCCCAGCATTTT. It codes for CASSGTVISNQPQHF.

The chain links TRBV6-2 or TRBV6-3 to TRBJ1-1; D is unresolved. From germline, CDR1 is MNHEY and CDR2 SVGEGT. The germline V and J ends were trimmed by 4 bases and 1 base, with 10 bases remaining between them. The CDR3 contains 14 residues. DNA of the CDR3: TGTGCCAGCAGTTTATTTCAGTGGAACACTGAAGCTTTCTTT. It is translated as CASSLFQWNTEAFF.

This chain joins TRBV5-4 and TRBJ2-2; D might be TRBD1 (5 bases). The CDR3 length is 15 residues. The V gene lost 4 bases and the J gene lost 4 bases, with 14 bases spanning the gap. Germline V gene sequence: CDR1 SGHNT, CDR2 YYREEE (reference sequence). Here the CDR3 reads CASSVPNGATGELFF. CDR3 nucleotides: TGTGCCAGCAGCGTGCCGAATGGGGCCACCGGGGAGCTGTTTTTT.

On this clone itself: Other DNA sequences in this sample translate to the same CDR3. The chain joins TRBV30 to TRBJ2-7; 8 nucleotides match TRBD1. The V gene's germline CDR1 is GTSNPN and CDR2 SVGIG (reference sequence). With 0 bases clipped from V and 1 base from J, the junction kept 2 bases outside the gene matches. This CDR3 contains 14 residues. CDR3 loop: CAWSVGTGSYEQYF. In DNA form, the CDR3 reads TGTGCCTGGAGTGTAGGGACAGGTTCCTACGAGCAGTACTTC.

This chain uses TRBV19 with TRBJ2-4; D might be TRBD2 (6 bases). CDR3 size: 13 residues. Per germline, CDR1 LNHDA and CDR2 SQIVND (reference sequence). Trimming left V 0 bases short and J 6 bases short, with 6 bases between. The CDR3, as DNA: TGTGCCAGTAGTATAGATAGCGGAAACATTCAGTACTTC. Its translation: CASSIDSGNIQYF.

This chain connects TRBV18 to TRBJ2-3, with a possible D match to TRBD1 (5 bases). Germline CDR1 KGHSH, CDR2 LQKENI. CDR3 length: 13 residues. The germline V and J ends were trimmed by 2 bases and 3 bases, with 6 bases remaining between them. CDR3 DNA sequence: TGTGCCAGCTCACCAAGACAGACAGATACGCAGTATTTT. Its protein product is CASSPRQTDTQYF. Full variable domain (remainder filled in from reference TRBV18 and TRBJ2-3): NAGVMQNPRHLVRRRGQEARLRCSPMKGHSHVYWYRQLPEEGLKFMVYLQKENIIDESGMPKERFSAEFPKEGPSILRIQQVVRGDSAAYFCASSPRQTDTQYFGPGTRLTVL.

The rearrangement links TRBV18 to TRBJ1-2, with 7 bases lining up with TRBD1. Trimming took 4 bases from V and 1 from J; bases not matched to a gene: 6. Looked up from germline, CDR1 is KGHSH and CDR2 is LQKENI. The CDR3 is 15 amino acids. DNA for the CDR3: TGTGCCAGCTCACTTCCGGGACAGAGTAACTATGGCTACACCTTC. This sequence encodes CASSLPGQSNYGYTF.

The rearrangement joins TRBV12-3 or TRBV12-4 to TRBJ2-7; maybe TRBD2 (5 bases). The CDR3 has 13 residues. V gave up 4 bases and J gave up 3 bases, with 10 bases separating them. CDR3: CASSSAEGYEQYF. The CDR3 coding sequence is TGTGCCAGCAGTTCCGCCGAGGGCTACGAGCAGTACTTC.

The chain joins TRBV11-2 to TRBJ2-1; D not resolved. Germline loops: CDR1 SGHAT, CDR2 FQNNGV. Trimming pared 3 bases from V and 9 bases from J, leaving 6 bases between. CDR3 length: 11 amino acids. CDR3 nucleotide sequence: TGTGCCAGCAGCTTCGTGAGTGAGCAGTTCTTC. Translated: CASSFVSEQFF.

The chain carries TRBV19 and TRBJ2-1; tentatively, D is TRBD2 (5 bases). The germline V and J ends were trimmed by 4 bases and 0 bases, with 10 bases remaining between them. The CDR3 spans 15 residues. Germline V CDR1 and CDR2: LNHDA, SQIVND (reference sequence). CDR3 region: CASSRGQSSYNEQFF. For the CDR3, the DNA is TGTGCCAGTAGTAGAGGGCAAAGCTCCTACAATGAGCAGTTCTTC.

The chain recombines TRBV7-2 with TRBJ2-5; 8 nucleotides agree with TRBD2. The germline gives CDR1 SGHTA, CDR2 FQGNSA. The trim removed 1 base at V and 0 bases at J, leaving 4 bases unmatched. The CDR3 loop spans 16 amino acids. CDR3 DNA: TGTGCCAGCAGCTTAGGTTTAGCGGGGCACCAAGAGACCCAGTACTTC. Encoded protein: CASSLGLAGHQETQYF.

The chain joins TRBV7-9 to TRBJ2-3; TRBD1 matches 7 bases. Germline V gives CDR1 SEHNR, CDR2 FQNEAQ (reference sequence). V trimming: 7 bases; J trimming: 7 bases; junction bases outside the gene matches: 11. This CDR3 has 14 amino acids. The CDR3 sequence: CASIQGQQGNTQYF. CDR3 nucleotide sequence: TGTGCCAGCATTCAGGGACAGCAAGGAAATACGCAGTATTTT.

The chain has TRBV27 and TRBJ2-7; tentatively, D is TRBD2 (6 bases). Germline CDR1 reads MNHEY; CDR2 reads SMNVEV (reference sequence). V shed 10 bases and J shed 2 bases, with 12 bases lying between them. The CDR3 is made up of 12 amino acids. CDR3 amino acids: CATTGTAYEQYF. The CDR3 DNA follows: TGTGCCACAACCGGGACTGCCTACGAGCAGTACTTC.

The CDR3 DNA reads TGTGCCAGCTCACCGGCTTACCCTAGCACAGATACGCAGTATTTT. Translation gives CASSPAYPSTDTQYF. This sequence joins TRBV18 and TRBJ2-3; D uncertain. V lost 3 bases and J lost 0, with 10 bases in between. There are 15 residues in the CDR3. CDR1 and CDR2 (germline): KGHSH, LQKENI.

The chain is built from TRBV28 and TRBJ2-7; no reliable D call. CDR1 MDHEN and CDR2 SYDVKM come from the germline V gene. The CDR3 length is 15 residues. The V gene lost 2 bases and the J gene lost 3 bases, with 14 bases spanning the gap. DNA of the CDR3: TGTGCCAGCAGTTTAGGTTACAACTACCGCTACGAGCAGTACTTC. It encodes CASSLGYNYRYEQYF.

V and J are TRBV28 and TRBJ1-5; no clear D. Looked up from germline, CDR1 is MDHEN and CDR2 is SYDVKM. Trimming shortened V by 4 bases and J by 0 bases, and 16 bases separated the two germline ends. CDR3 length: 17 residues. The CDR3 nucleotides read TGTGCCAGCAGTTCGACACCGATCAGGCTTAGCAATCAGCCCCAGCATTTT. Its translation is CASSSTPIRLSNQPQHF.